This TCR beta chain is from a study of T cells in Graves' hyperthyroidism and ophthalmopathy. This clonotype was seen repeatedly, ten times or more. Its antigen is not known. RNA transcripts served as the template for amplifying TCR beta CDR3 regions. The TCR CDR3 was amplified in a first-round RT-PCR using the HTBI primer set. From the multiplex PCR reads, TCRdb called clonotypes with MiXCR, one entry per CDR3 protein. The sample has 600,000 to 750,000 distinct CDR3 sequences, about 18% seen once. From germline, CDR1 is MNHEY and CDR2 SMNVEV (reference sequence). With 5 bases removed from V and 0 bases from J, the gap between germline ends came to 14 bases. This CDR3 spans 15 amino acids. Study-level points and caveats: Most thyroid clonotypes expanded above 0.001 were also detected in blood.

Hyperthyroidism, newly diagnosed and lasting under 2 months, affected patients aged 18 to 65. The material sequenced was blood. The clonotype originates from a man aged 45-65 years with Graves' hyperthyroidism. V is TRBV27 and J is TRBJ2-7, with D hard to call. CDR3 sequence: CASSRNGPFSYEQYF. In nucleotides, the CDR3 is TGTGCCAGCAGTCGGAACGGGCCTTTCTCCTACGAGCAGTACTTC.